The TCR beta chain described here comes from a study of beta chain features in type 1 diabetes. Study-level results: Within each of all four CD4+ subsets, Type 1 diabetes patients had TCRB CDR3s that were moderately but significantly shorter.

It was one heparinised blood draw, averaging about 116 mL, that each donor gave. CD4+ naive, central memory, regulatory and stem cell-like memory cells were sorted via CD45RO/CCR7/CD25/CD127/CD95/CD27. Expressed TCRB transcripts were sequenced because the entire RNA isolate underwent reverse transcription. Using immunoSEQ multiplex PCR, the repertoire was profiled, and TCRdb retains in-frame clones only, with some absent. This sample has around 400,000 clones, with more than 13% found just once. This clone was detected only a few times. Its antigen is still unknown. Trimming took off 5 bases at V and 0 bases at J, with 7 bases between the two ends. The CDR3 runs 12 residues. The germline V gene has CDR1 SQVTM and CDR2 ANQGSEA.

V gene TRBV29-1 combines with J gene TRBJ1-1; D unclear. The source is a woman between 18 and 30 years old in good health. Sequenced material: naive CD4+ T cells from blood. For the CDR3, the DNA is TGCAGCGTTTCGAACATGAACACTGAAGCTTTCTTT. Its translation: CSVSNMNTEAFF. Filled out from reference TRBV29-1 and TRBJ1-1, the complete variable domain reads SAVISQKPSRDICQRGTSLTIQCQVDSQVTMMFWYRQQPGQSLTLIATANQGSEATYESGFVIDKFPISRPNLTFSTLTVSNMSPEDSSIYLCSVSNMNTEAFFGQGTRLTVV.